A selection of T cell receptor beta chains follows, all from one sample in a study of T cell responses to AZD1222 COVID-19 vaccine. Produced via immunoSEQ multiplex PCR; TCRdb's table is partial and in-frame only. The sample contains over 150,000 clones, approximately 91% of which appear only once. The sequences come from peripheral blood, collected on day 0 of AZD1222 vaccination. Receptor source: an adult in good health. Both conserved end residues are part of each CDR3. A D gene is named only where the DNA matches it firmly. Clone size is stated in some rows and not others, as once, few, many or a class when expanded.

>TRBJ1-6|TRBV6-1|NA|NA
CASSEGGTSHNSPLHF
TGTGCCAGCAGTGAAGGCGGGACAAGCCATAATTCACCCCTCCACTTT
>TRBJ2-7|TRBV7-2|NA|NA
CASSSRQERSYEQYF
TGTGCCAGCAGCTCCCGACAGGAGCGTTCCTACGAGCAGTACTTC
>TRBJ1-3|TRBV28|TRBD1|NA
CASRRTGPGNTIYF
TGTGCCAGCAGGCGGACAGGGCCTGGAAACACCATATATTTT
>TRBJ2-3|TRBV2|TRBD2|NA
CASNQRGGTDTQYF
TGTGCCAGCAATCAACGGGGGGGCACAGATACGCAGTATTTT
>TRBJ2-1|TRBV7-2|NA|NA
CASSLRSASYNEQFF
TGTGCCAGCAGCTTAAGGAGCGCCTCCTACAATGAGCAGTTCTTC
>TRBJ1-5|TRBV2|NA|NA
CASKVRQGNQPQHF
TGTGCCAGCAAAGTAAGACAGGGCAATCAGCCCCAGCATTTT
>TRBJ2-5|TRBV6-1|NA|once
CASSEGYGTQYF
TGTGCCAGCAGTGAAGGGTACGGGACCCAGTACTTC
>TRBJ1-2|TRBV5-4|NA|NA
CASSFPQVNYGYTF
TGTGCCAGCAGCTTCCCACAGGTTAACTATGGCTACACCTTC
>TRBJ1-3|TRBV11-3|TRBD1|few
CASSPGQGPGNTIYF
TGTGCCAGCAGCCCCGGACAGGGTCCTGGAAACACCATATATTTT
>TRBJ1-1|TRBV2|NA|NA
CASITVRLRAFF
TGTGCCAGCATTACGGTGAGACTCCGGGCTTTCTTT
>TRBJ1-5|TRBV6-2/TRBV6-3|NA|NA
CASSRTGSQQPQHF
TGTGCCAGCAGTCGAACAGGGTCCCAGCAGCCCCAGCATTTT
>TRBJ2-7|TRBV5-1|TRBD1|once
CASSLEQGSYEQYF
TGCGCCAGCAGCTTGGAACAGGGGTCCTACGAGCAGTACTTC
>TRBJ1-6|TRBV28|NA|NA
CASRPGGENSPLHF
TGTGCCAGCAGACCGGGAGGGGAAAATTCACCCCTCCACTTT
>TRBJ2-5|TRBV7-9|TRBD1|NA
CASSLATGWKGETQYF
TGTGCCAGCAGCTTAGCGACAGGGTGGAAGGGAGAGACCCAGTACTTC
>TRBJ2-7|TRBV18|TRBD2|NA
CASSPQLAGGRDEQYF
TGTGCCAGCTCACCGCAACTAGCGGGAGGAAGGGACGAGCAGTACTTC
>TRBJ2-1|TRBV28|TRBD1|NA
CASSEGQGFDEQFF
TGTGCCAGCAGCGAGGGACAGGGGTTCGATGAGCAGTTCTTC
>TRBJ2-1|TRBV19|TRBD2|NA
CASSTGGLTYNEQFF
TGTGCCAGTAGTACGGGAGGGTTGACCTACAATGAGCAGTTCTTC
>TRBJ2-5|TRBV7-2|NA|once
CASSLVLETQYF
TGTGCCAGCAGCCTCGTCCTGGAGACCCAGTACTTC
>TRBJ2-7|TRBV28|NA|NA
CASSSTYEQYF
TGTGCCAGCAGTTCCACGTACGAGCAGTACTTC
>TRBJ2-7|TRBV15|TRBD1|NA
CATSRGLPIRDSSYEQYF
TGTGCCACCAGCAGAGGCCTCCCAATCCGGGACAGCTCCTACGAGCAGTACTTC
>TRBJ2-1|TRBV20-1|TRBD2|NA
CSATSGHEQFF
TGCAGTGCTACTAGCGGCCATGAGCAGTTCTTC
>TRBJ2-5|TRBV11-2|NA|NA
CASSLGRTQETQYF
TGTGCCAGCAGCTTAGGACGGACTCAAGAGACCCAGTACTTC
>TRBJ1-2|TRBV7-9|NA|NA
CASSLGINYGYTF
TGTGCCAGCAGCCTCGGGATAAACTATGGCTACACCTTC
>TRBJ1-2|TRBV30|NA|NA
CAWKDTANYGYTF
TGTGCCTGGAAGGACACTGCTAACTATGGCTACACCTTC
>TRBJ2-1|TRBV5-5|NA|NA
CASSLGRADYNEQFF
TGTGCCAGCAGCTTGGGCAGGGCGGACTACAATGAGCAGTTCTTC
>TRBJ2-2|TRBV7-7|TRBD1|NA
CASSFDRGGTGELFF
TGTGCCAGCAGCTTCGACAGGGGGGGGACCGGGGAGCTGTTTTTT
>TRBJ1-1|TRBV12-3/TRBV12-4|TRBD1|NA
CASSLQGGEAFF
TGTGCCAGCAGCCTACAGGGGGGTGAAGCTTTCTTT